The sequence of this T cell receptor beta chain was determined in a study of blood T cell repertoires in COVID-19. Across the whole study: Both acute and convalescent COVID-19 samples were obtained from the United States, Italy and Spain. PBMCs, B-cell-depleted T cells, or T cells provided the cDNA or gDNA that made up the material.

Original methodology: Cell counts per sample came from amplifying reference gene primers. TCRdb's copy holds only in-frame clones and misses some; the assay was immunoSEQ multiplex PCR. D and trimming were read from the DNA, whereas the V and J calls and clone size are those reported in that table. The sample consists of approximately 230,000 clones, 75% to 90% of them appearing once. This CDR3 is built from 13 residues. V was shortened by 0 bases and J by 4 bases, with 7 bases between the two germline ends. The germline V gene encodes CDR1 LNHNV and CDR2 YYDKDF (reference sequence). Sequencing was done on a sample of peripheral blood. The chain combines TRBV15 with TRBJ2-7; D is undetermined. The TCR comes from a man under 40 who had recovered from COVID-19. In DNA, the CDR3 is TGTGCCACCAGCAGAGATCTCGGGTACGAGCAGTACTTC. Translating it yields CATSRDLGYEQYF.